Reported below is one T cell receptor beta chain. The CDR3 loop spans 16 amino acids. From germline, CDR1 is MDHEN and CDR2 SYDVKM. With 5 bases removed from V and 1 base from J, the gap between germline ends came to 17 bases. These data are taken from a study of response to subunit inactivated influenza vaccine. In TCRdb, the RT-PCR reads were re-called with MiXCR into one record per CDR3 protein. Here the sample spans almost 250,000 distinct CDR3 sequences, about 12% being singletons. The sequence derives from a man aged 45-65 years who received an inactivated influenza vaccine. V usage is TRBV28 and J usage is TRBJ1-2; D possibly corresponds to TRBD1 (6 bases). The sample here was non-naive T cells sorted from PBMCs, taken 14 to 15 days before vaccination. The DNA for the CDR3 is TGTGCCAGCAGTCCCTCGGGGGGGCCCTTTAACTATGGCTACACCTTC. Translation: CASSPSGGPFNYGYTF.